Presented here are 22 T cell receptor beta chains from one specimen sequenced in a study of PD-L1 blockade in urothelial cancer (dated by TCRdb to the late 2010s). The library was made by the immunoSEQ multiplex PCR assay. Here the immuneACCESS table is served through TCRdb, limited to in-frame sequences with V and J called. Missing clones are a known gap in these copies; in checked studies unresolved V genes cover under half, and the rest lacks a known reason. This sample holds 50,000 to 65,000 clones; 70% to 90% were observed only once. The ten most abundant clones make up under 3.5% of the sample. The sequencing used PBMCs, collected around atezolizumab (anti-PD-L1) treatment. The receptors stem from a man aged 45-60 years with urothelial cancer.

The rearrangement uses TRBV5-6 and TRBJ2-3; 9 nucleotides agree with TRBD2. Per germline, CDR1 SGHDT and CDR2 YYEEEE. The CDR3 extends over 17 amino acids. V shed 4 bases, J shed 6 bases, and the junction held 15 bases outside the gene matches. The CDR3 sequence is CASSHDFGGRVQDTQYF. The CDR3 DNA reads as TGTGCCAGCAGCCACGACTTTGGCGGGAGGGTGCAGGATACGCAGTATTTT. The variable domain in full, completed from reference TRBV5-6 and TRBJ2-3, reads DAGVTQSPTHLIKTRGQQVTLRCSPKSGHDTVSWYQQALGQGPQFIFQYYEEEERQRGNFPDRFSGHQFPNYSSELNVNALLLGDSALYLCASSHDFGGRVQDTQYFGPGTRLTVL.

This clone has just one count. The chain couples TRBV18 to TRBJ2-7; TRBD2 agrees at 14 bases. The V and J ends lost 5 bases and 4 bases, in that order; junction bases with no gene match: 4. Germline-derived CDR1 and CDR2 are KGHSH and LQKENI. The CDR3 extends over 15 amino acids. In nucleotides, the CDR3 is TGTGCCAGCTCAACCGGGACTAGCGGGAGTTACGAGCAGTACTTC. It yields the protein CASSTGTSGSYEQYF. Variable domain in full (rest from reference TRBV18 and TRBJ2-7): NAGVMQNPRHLVRRRGQEARLRCSPMKGHSHVYWYRQLPEEGLKFMVYLQKENIIDESGMPKERFSAEFPKEGPSILRIQQVVRGDSAAYFCASSTGTSGSYEQYFGPGTRLTVT.

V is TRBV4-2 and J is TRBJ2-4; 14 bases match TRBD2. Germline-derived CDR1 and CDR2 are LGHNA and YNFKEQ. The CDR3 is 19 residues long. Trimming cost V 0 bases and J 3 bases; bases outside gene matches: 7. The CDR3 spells CASSQETSGRAPVKNIQYF. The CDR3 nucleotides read TGTGCCAGCAGCCAAGAGACTAGCGGGAGGGCCCCGGTCAAAAACATTCAGTACTTC.

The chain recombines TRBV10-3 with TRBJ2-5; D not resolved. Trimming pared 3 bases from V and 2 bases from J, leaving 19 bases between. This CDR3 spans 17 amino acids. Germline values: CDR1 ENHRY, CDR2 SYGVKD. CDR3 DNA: TGTGCCATCAGTGATTCGATCGGGTCCGTTCTACAAGAGACCCAGTACTTC. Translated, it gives CAISDSIGSVLQETQYF.

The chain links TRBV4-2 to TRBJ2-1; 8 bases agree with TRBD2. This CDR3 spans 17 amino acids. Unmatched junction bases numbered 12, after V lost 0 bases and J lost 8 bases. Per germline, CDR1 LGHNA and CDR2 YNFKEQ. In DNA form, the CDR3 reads TGTGCCAGCAGCCAAGACCCCCGGAGCGGGAGTTCGTATGAGCAGTTCTTC. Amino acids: CASSQDPRSGSSYEQFF.

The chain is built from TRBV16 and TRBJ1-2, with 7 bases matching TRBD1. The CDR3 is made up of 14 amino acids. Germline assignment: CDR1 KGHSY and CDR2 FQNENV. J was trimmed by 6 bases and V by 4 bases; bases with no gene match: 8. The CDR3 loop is CASSPKTGLDGYTF. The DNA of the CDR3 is TGTGCCAGCAGCCCAAAGACAGGGTTGGATGGCTACACCTTC.

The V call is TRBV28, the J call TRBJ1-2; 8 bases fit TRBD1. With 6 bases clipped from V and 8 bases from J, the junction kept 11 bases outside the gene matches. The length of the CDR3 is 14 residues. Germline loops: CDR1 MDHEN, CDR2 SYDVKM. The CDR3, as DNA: TGTGCCAGCAGCAGGGGAACAGGGGGTTTGGGCTACACCTTC. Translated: CASSRGTGGLGYTF.

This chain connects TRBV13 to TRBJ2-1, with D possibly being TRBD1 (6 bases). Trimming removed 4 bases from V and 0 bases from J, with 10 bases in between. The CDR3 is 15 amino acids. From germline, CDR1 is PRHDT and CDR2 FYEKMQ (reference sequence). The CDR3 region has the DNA TGTGCCAGCAGCTCCCCAGGGGACTCCTACAATGAGCAGTTCTTC. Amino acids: CASSSPGDSYNEQFF.

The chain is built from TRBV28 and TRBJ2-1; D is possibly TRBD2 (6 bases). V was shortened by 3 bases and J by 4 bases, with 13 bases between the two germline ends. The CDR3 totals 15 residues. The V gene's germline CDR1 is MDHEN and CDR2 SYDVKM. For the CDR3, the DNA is TGTGCCAGCAGTTTGGACTTGCGGGATTACAATGAGCAGTTCTTC. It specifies CASSLDLRDYNEQFF.

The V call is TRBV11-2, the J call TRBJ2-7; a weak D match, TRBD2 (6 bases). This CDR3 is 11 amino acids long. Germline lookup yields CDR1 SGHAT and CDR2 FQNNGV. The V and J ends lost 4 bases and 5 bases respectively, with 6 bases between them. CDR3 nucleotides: TGTGCCAGCAGCTCGGGGGACGAGCAGTACTTC. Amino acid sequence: CASSSGDEQYF.

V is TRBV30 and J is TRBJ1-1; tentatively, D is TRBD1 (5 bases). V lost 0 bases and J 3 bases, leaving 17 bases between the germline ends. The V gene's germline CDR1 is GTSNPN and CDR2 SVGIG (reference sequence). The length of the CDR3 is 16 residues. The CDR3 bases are TGTGCCTGGAGTGTACGACAGCTCCTTGGGGACACTGAAGCTTTCTTT. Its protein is CAWSVRQLLGDTEAFF. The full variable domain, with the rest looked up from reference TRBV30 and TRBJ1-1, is SQTIHQWPATLVQPVGSPLSLECTVEGTSNPNLYWYRQAAGRGLQLLFYSVGIGQISSEVPQNLSASRPQDRQFILSSKKLLLSDSGFYLCAWSVRQLLGDTEAFFGQGTRLTVV.

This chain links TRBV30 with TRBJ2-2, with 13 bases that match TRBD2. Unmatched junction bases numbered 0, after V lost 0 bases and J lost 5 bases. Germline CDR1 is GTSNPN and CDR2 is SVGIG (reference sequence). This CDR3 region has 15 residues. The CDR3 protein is CAWSVGLAGTGELFF. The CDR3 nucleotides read TGTGCCTGGAGTGTGGGACTAGCGGGAACCGGGGAGCTGTTTTTT.

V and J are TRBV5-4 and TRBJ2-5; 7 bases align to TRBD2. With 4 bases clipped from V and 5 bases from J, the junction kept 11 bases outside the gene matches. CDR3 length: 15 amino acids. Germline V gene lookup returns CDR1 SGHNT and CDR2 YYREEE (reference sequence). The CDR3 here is CASSKRAGTTETQYF. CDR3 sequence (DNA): TGTGCCAGCAGCAAGCGCGCCGGGACTACTGAGACCCAGTACTTC.

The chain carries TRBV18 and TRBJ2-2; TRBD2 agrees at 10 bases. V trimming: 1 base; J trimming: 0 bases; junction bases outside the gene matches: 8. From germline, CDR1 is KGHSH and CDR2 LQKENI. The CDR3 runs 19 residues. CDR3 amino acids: CASSPRGAGLAANTGELFF. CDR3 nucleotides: TGTGCCAGCTCACCACGAGGAGCAGGACTAGCGGCGAACACCGGGGAGCTGTTTTTT.

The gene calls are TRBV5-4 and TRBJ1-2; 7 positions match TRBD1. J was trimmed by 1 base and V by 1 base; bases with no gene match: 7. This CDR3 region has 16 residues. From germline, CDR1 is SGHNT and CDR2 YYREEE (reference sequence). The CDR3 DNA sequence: TGTGCCAGCAGCTTGACAGGGACAGCTAATAACTATGGCTACACCTTC. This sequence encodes CASSLTGTANNYGYTF.

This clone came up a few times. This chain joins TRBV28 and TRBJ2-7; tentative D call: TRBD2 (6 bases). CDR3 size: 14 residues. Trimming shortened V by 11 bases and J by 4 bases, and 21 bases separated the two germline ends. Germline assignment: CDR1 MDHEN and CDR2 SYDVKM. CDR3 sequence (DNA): TGTGCCGTCGGGGAGGCGGGAACATGGTACGAGCAGTACTTC. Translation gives CAVGEAGTWYEQYF.

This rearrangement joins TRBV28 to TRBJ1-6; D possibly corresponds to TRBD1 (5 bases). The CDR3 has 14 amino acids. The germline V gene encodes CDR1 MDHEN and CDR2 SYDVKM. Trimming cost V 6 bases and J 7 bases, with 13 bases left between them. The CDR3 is CASSLGGANSPLHF. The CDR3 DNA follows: TGTGCCAGCAGCCTAGGAGGGGCCAATTCACCCCTCCACTTT.

The CDR3, as DNA: TGTGCCAGCAGCCTCAGAAACATTCAGTACTTC. Translating it yields CASSLRNIQYF. The gene calls are TRBV7-2 and TRBJ2-4; D remains unclear. The CDR3 is 11 residues long. Germline-derived CDR1 and CDR2 are SGHTA and FQGNSA. The germline V and J ends were trimmed by 5 bases and 6 bases, with 5 bases remaining between them.

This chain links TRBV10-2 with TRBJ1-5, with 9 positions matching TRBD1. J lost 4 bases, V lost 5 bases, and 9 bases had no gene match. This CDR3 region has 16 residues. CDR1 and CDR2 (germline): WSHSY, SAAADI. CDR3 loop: CASSPAGTGSNQPQHF. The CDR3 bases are TGCGCCAGCAGTCCTGCCGGGACAGGGTCGAATCAGCCCCAGCATTTT.

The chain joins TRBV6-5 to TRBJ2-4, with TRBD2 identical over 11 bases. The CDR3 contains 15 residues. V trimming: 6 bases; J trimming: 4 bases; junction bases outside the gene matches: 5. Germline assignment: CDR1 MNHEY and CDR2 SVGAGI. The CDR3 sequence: CASRGLAGGKNIQYF. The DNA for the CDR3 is TGTGCCAGCAGAGGTTTAGCGGGGGGGAAAAACATTCAGTACTTC.

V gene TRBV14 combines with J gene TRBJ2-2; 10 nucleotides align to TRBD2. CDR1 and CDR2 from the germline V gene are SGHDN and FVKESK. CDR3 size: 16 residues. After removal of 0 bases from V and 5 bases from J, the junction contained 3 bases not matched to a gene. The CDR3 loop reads CASSQDLAGVTGELFF. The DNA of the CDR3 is TGTGCCAGCAGCCAAGATCTAGCGGGAGTTACCGGGGAGCTGTTTTTT. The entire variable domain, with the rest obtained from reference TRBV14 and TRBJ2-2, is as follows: EAGVTQFPSHSVIEKGQTVTLRCDPISGHDNLYWYRRVMGKEIKFLLHFVKESKQDESGMPNNRFLAERTGGTYSTLKVQPAELEDSGVYFCASSQDLAGVTGELFFGEGSRLTVL.

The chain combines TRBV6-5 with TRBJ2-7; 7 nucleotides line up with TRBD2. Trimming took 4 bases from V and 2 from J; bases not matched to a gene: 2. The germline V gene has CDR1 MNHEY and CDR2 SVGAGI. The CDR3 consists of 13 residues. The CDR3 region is CASSSGTTYEQYF. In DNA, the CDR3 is TGTGCCAGCAGTTCCGGGACTACCTACGAGCAGTACTTC.